These 10 T cell receptor beta chains were all obtained from the same sample, sequenced in a study of CD8+ T cells in alopecia areata. RNA extraction was followed by reverse transcription into cDNA, which acted as the sequencing template. Produced via immunoSEQ multiplex PCR; TCRdb's table is partial and in-frame only. The data contain approximately 100,000 clones, just over 85% of them seen just once; the ten biggest clones take up more than 9.5%. Treatment noted: oral pan-JAK inhibitor, 5-10 mg twice daily. The sequencing here drew on CD8+ T cells sorted from blood, taken at roughly week 30, from a patient treated with tofacitinib. These receptors originate from a human donor with alopecia areata.

Details on this clone: This CDR3 is also generated by other DNA sequences in the sample. V and J are TRBV6-5 and TRBJ2-1, with unresolved D. The V end lost 0 bases, the J end lost 6 bases, and 6 bases lay between the germline ends. Germline loops: CDR1 MNHEY, CDR2 SVGAGI. The length of the CDR3 is 13 residues. As DNA, the CDR3 is TGTGCCAGCAGTTACTCGTCGGGCAATGAGCAGTTCTTC. Its translation: CASSYSSGNEQFF.

This clone appeared a single time. This rearrangement joins TRBV4-1 to TRBJ2-7; 9 bases agree with TRBD2. The CDR3 is made up of 14 amino acids. Germline-derived CDR1 and CDR2 are MGHRA and YSYEKL. V gave up 6 bases and J gave up 4 bases; unmatched junction bases: 7. The CDR3 sequence is CASSGASGIYEQYF. CDR3 in DNA: TGCGCCAGCAGTGGGGCTAGCGGGATATACGAGCAGTACTTC.

The chain employs TRBV29-1 and TRBJ2-3; 8 nucleotides match TRBD1. Germline V gives CDR1 SQVTM, CDR2 ANQGSEA. The CDR3 runs 15 residues. With 4 bases clipped from V and 4 bases from J, the junction kept 10 bases outside the gene matches. CDR3 in amino acids: CSVGQGRRGPDTQYF. DNA for the CDR3: TGCAGCGTTGGACAGGGGCGCAGGGGTCCAGATACGCAGTATTTT.

This chain joins TRBV18 and TRBJ1-1; TRBD1 matches at 10 bases. The CDR3 consists of 17 residues. Germline V lookup: CDR1 KGHSH, CDR2 LQKENI. Trimming removed 6 bases from V and 2 bases from J; junction bases left unmatched: 12. CDR3 DNA: TGTGCCAGCTCCAAGGAGAGACAGGGGGCTTTTAACACTGAAGCTTTCTTT. Translated, it gives CASSKERQGAFNTEAFF.

Only one count was recorded for this clone. The gene calls are TRBV2 and TRBJ2-7; possible D gene TRBD1, 5 bases. The CDR3 is 12 residues long. CDR1 is SNHLY, CDR2 FYNNEI, per germline. V gave up 6 bases and J gave up 7 bases, with 13 bases separating them. The CDR3 protein is CASRGRVEEQYF. In DNA, the CDR3 is TGTGCCAGCAGGGGCAGGGTTGAAGAGCAGTACTTC. The variable domain in full, completed from reference TRBV2 and TRBJ2-7, reads EPEVTQTPSHQVTQMGQEVILRCVPISNHLYFYWYRQILGQKVEFLVSFYNNEISEKSEIFDDQFSVERPDGSNFTLKIRSTKLEDSAMYFCASRGRVEEQYFGPGTRLTVT.

The rearrangement uses TRBV6-5 and TRBJ2-7, with a weak D call TRBD1 (6 bases). V dropped 8 bases and J dropped 2 bases, with 13 bases sitting between them. Germline loops: CDR1 MNHEY, CDR2 SVGAGI. The CDR3 length is 13 residues. In DNA, the CDR3 is TGTGCCAGCGCCTGGACAGACGCCTACGAGCAGTACTTC. It encodes CASAWTDAYEQYF.

The V and J genes are TRBV30 and TRBJ2-1, with 12 bases lining up with TRBD2. Germline values: CDR1 GTSNPN, CDR2 SVGIG (reference sequence). V was pared by 8 bases and J by 7 bases, with 3 bases of the junction left unmatched. This CDR3 is 12 amino acids long. CDR3 sequence: CAGLAGRNEQFF. The CDR3, as DNA: TGTGCCGGACTAGCGGGAAGAAATGAGCAGTTCTTC.

This chain joins TRBV6-5 and TRBJ2-1; D gene uncertain. V gave up 6 bases and J gave up 5 bases, with 8 bases separating them. Germline CDR1 MNHEY, CDR2 SVGAGI. This CDR3 spans 12 amino acids. The CDR3 bases are TGTGCCAGCAGAACGGGTAACAATGAGCAGTTCTTC. The encoded protein is CASRTGNNEQFF.

This clone was counted a single time. This rearrangement joins TRBV29-1 to TRBJ2-1; 8 bases are shared with TRBD2. Germline CDR1 is SQVTM and CDR2 is ANQGSEA. The CDR3 runs to 18 residues. Trimming removed 0 bases from V and 0 bases from J; junction bases left unmatched: 10. The CDR3, as DNA: TGCAGCGTTGAAGATCCGGGGCTAGCGGGTAGCTCCTACAATGAGCAGTTCTTC. This codes for CSVEDPGLAGSSYNEQFF.

The rearrangement uses TRBV7-6 and TRBJ1-1; 7 nucleotides align to TRBD1. The CDR3 contains 15 residues. Germline CDR1 and CDR2: SGHVS and FNYEAQ. Germline trimming cut 5 bases from V and 2 bases from J; bases unmatched to any gene: 8. The CDR3 DNA sequence: TGTGCCAGCAGCCTCAGGGGGTCCCCAAACACTGAAGCTTTCTTT. As protein: CASSLRGSPNTEAFF.